Below are 31 T cell receptor beta chains sequenced from a single sample in a study of T cell clonality in common variable immunodeficiency. Profiled with immunoSEQ multiplex PCR; TCRdb holds only in-frame clones, not every one. The sample has tens of thousands of clones, none seen only once. Sequencing used peripheral blood mononuclear cells. These receptors originate from a person aged 18 to 75 in good health.

This clone was counted ten times or more. The read is 3 residues too short to cover the CDR3 end, so that end is filled in from the germline J gene. The V gene is TRBV5-4, the J gene TRBJ1-3; D perhaps matches TRBD1 (5 bases). Germline assignment: CDR1 SGHNT and CDR2 YYREEE (reference sequence). The CDR3 covers 13 residues. Trimming left V 1 base short and J 7 bases short, with 9 bases between. The CDR3 bases that were read are TGTGCCAGCAGCTTGTGGGGCAGGAACACC. It encodes CASSLWGRNT. The whole CDR3 is CASSLWGRNTIYF.

This clone has ten or more counts. The CDR3 goes on 3 residues after the read ends, and that part is filled in from the germline J gene. The V call is TRBV20-1, the J call TRBJ2-7; 7 bases map to TRBD2. The germline V gene encodes CDR1 DFQATT and CDR2 SNEGSKA (reference sequence). CDR3 length equals 16 residues. V dropped 0 bases and J dropped 2; count of bases not matched to a gene: 10. CDR3 DNA, as far as it was read: TGCAGTGCTAGAGACCGGGGGAGGGAGACTCCCTACGAG. It encodes CSARDRGRETPYE. The full CDR3 sequence reads CSARDRGRETPYEQYF.

This clone was counted many times. The read is 3 residues too short to cover the CDR3 end, so that end is filled in from the germline J gene. The V gene is TRBV18, the J gene TRBJ1-1; TRBD1 matches 9 bases. Germline CDR1 and CDR2: KGHSH and LQKENI. The CDR3 is 14 residues long. Losses at the gene ends were 3 bases for V and 6 bases for J; bases not matched to a gene: 5. This chain's CDR3 is CASSPRTGDPEAFF. Incomplete CDR3 DNA: TGTGCCAGCTCACCTCGGACAGGGGATCCTGAA.

This clone was picked up many times. The read terminates 3 residues before the CDR3 end, so the remaining end is supplied by the germline J gene. This chain uses TRBV2 with TRBJ1-5, with 8 bases aligning to TRBD1. V dropped 6 bases and J dropped 0; count of bases not matched to a gene: 16. CDR1 is SNHLY, CDR2 FYNNEI, per germline. CDR3 length: 19 amino acids. The CDR3 sequence: CASRKGQGHFFDSNQPQHF. CDR3 bases read: TGTGCCAGCAGGAAAGGACAGGGCCACTTTTTTGATAGCAATCAGCCC.

This clone appeared many times. The read stops 3 residues short of the end of the CDR3; the missing end is completed from the germline J gene. This chain links TRBV14 with TRBJ2-5; the D is unclear. V gave up 0 bases and J gave up 5 bases, with 7 bases separating them. CDR1 and CDR2 from the germline V gene are SGHDN and FVKESK. This CDR3 has 13 residues. CDR3 bases read: TGTGCCAGCAGCCAAGATCCAAGGGAGACC. It yields the protein CASSQDPRET. The full-length CDR3 reads as CASSQDPRETQYF. The whole variable domain, remainder taken from reference TRBV14 and TRBJ2-5, is EAGVTQFPSHSVIEKGQTVTLRCDPISGHDNLYWYRRVMGKEIKFLLHFVKESKQDESGMPNNRFLAERTGGTYSTLKVQPAELEDSGVYFCASSQDPRETQYFGPGTRLLVL.

The table lists this clone with a few counts. The read terminates 3 residues ahead of where the CDR3 ends, so the germline J gene completes it. J is TRBJ2-7 and V is TRBV4-2; 7 positions match TRBD2. This CDR3 has 15 amino acids. The junction had 3 bases not matched to a gene; V was cut back by 1 base and J by 0 bases. Germline V lookup: CDR1 LGHNA, CDR2 YNFKEQ. CDR3 DNA (partial): TGTGCCAGCAGCCAAGGGACTAGTAGCTCCTACGAG. Its protein product is CASSQGTSSSYE. The whole CDR3 protein reads CASSQGTSSSYEQYF.

This clone came up many times. Read sequence stops 3 residues before the CDR3 end, and the germline J gene provides the missing end. V usage is TRBV20-1 and J usage is TRBJ2-3, with 7 bases aligning to TRBD2. V shed 0 bases and J 2 bases; nucleotides not matched to a gene: 11. The CDR3 extends over 17 amino acids. Germline CDR1 reads DFQATT; CDR2 reads SNEGSKA (reference sequence). The CDR3 reads CSARDHSGLFYTDTQYF. The CDR3 bases that were read are TGCAGTGCTAGAGATCATAGCGGGTTATTTTACACAGATACG.

The table lists this clone with many counts. The CDR3 end is not reached by the read, which stops 3 residues before it; the germline J gene fills it in. V gene TRBV20-1 combines with J gene TRBJ2-5; TRBD2 aligns across 11 bases. V dropped 2 bases and J dropped 5; count of bases not matched to a gene: 10. Per germline, CDR1 DFQATT and CDR2 SNEGSKA (reference sequence). The CDR3 loop spans 16 amino acids. CDR3: CSARSPLAGVSETQYF. CDR3 DNA, as far as it was read: TGCAGTGCTAGAAGCCCACTAGCGGGAGTGTCTGAGACC.

There are many counts of this clone. CDR3 DNA (partial): TGTGCCAGCAGTTCAAGAGGGGTCGAGACC. As protein: CASSSRGVET. The whole CDR3 region reads CASSSRGVETQYF. The chain couples TRBV12-3 or TRBV12-4 to TRBJ2-5; D tentatively reads TRBD1 or TRBD2 (5 bases each). The read terminates 3 residues before the CDR3 end, so the remaining end is supplied by the germline J gene. V lost 4 bases, J lost 5 bases, and 11 bases lay in between. This CDR3 is built from 13 residues.

This clone has a count of ten or more. The read terminates 3 residues ahead of where the CDR3 ends, so the germline J gene completes it. This sequence joins TRBV20-1 and TRBJ2-7, with D possibly matching TRBD2 (6 bases). The V end lost 3 bases, the J end lost 5 bases, and 11 bases lay between the germline ends. Germline V CDR1 and CDR2: DFQATT, SNEGSKA (reference sequence). There are 12 residues in the CDR3. The CDR3 loop is CSASAGSNEQYF. CDR3 DNA (partial): TGCAGTGCTAGCGCGGGGTCGAACGAG.

This clone has a count of ten or more. The read gets to within 3 residues of the CDR3 end, and the germline J gene fills in the rest. The chain employs TRBV12-3 or TRBV12-4 and TRBJ2-1; 13 nucleotides align to TRBD2. This CDR3 region has 15 residues. V lost 6 bases and J lost 6; bases outside the gene matches: 5. CDR3 in amino acids: CASRYGLAGVNEQFF. The DNA read from the CDR3 is TGTGCCAGCAGATACGGACTAGCGGGAGTCAATGAG.

This clone has ten or more counts. The read terminates 3 residues ahead of where the CDR3 ends, so the germline J gene completes it. This chain links TRBV7-2 with TRBJ1-4, with a possible D match to TRBD1 (6 bases). Germline CDR1 SGHTA, CDR2 FQGNSA. With 4 bases removed from V and 7 bases from J, the gap between germline ends came to 13 bases. The CDR3 is made up of 14 amino acids. CDR3 region: CASSSGVGGEKLFF. The part of the CDR3 DNA that was read is TGTGCCAGCAGCTCCGGGGTAGGGGGTGAAAAA.

In its sample, this clone was seen many times. Coverage ceases 3 residues before the CDR3 finishes, and the germline J gene fills in the end. This chain uses TRBV5-1 with TRBJ2-2; TRBD2 aligns across 7 bases. The CDR3 totals 16 residues. From germline, CDR1 is SGHRS and CDR2 YFSETQ. Trimming at V came to 4 bases and at J to 7 bases, leaving 13 bases not matched to a gene. CDR3 bases read: TGCGCCAGCAGCCCCCCGACTAGCTCGAGCTACGGGGAG. Protein product: CASSPPTSSSYGE. The whole CDR3 protein is CASSPPTSSSYGELFF.

This clone was seen at least ten times. The read gets to within 3 residues of the CDR3 end, and the germline J gene fills in the rest. V gene TRBV18 combines with J gene TRBJ2-2; 9 nucleotides align to TRBD2. V shed 6 bases, J shed 8 bases, and the junction held 10 bases outside the gene matches. Per germline, CDR1 KGHSH and CDR2 LQKENI. The length of the CDR3 is 15 residues. CDR3 residues: CASSPGLAPLGELFF. The CDR3 DNA, read in part, is TGTGCCAGCTCCCCGGGACTAGCCCCCTTGGGGGAG.

Concerning this clone itself: The CDR3 is cut off 3 residues early in the read; its end comes from the germline J gene. This chain connects TRBV18 to TRBJ1-5; 10 positions agree with TRBD1. The CDR3 has 17 amino acids. Trimming took 5 bases from V and 3 from J; bases not matched to a gene: 10. In germline, CDR1 is KGHSH, CDR2 LQKENI. The CDR3 DNA, read in part, is TGTGCCAGCTCAACAGGGTGGACAGGGGGAGTCAATCAGCCC. Amino acids: CASSTGWTGGVNQP. The whole CDR3 protein is CASSTGWTGGVNQPQHF.

The table lists this clone with many counts. The CDR3 loop is CASRPIDRNTEAFF. Incomplete CDR3 DNA: TGTGCCAGCCGTCCCATAGACAGAAACACTGAA. The chain links TRBV19 to TRBJ1-1, with a possible D match to TRBD1 (5 bases). Read data end 3 residues before the CDR3 end; the end is taken from the germline J gene. Germline-derived CDR1 and CDR2 are LNHDA and SQIVND (reference sequence). V was clipped by 9 bases and J by 2 bases, with 16 bases between them. CDR3 length: 14 amino acids.

A note on this clone: The observed sequence ends 3 residues before the CDR3 terminus, with the missing tail filled in from the germline J gene. The chain links TRBV7-8 to TRBJ1-1; 9 positions match TRBD1. In germline, CDR1 is SGHVS, CDR2 FQNEAQ. J lost 3 bases, V lost 5 bases, and 7 bases had no gene match. The CDR3 consists of 15 residues. The sequenced part of the CDR3 DNA is TGTGCCAGCAGCCCACGGACAGGGGAGCACACTGAA. Translation: CASSPRTGEHTE. The complete CDR3 reads CASSPRTGEHTEAFF.

This clone was found many times. Coverage ceases 3 residues before the CDR3 finishes, and the germline J gene fills in the end. The genes are TRBV20-1 and TRBJ2-5, with TRBD2 identical over 13 bases. The junction had 8 bases not matched to a gene; V was cut back by 5 bases and J by 5 bases. Looked up from germline, CDR1 is DFQATT and CDR2 is SNEGSKA (reference sequence). The CDR3 consists of 15 residues. CDR3 in amino acids: CSAVTSGRRIETQYF. The part of the CDR3 DNA that was read is TGCAGTGCTGTGACTAGCGGGAGGAGGATTGAGACC.

There are many counts of this clone. The read comes to an end 3 residues before the CDR3 does, leaving the germline J gene to fill in the end. The chain joins TRBV20-1 to TRBJ1-4; TRBD1 might be the D (6 bases). Germline CDR1 is DFQATT and CDR2 is SNEGSKA (reference sequence). V lost 5 bases to trimming and J lost 8 bases, with 15 bases between them. This CDR3 has 13 amino acids. The part of the CDR3 DNA that was read is TGCAGTGCTTCCACGGACAGTGGGGAAAAA. This encodes CSASTDSGEK. In full, the CDR3 reads CSASTDSGEKLFF.

This clone has ten or more counts. The sequenced fragment ends 3 residues before the CDR3 boundary, so the rest is inferred from the germline J gene. The chain uses TRBV20-1 and TRBJ2-7; no firm D call. V dropped 1 base and J dropped 5 bases, with 9 bases sitting between them. Germline-derived CDR1 and CDR2 are DFQATT and SNEGSKA (reference sequence). This CDR3 spans 12 amino acids. This chain's CDR3 is CSARVQGHEQYF. CDR3 DNA (partial): TGCAGTGCTAGAGTTCAAGGGCACGAG.

This clone was counted ten times or more. With the read ending 3 residues before the CDR3 end, the germline J gene is used to fill in that end. The chain employs TRBV18 and TRBJ2-2, with a possible D match to TRBD1 (6 bases). The CDR3 is made up of 14 amino acids. CDR1 is KGHSH, CDR2 LQKENI, per germline. The ends were cut back, 2 bases at V and 5 bases at J, with 9 bases in the middle. The CDR3 loop reads CASSPEQGTGELFF. CDR3 DNA (partial): TGTGCCAGCTCACCAGAACAGGGTACCGGGGAG.

The table lists this clone with many counts. Read coverage stops 3 residues before the CDR3 terminus; the germline J gene supplies the remainder. The rearrangement uses TRBV14 and TRBJ1-2; D perhaps matches TRBD1 (6 bases). Germline V gene lookup returns CDR1 SGHDN and CDR2 FVKESK. V shed 4 bases and J shed 3 bases, with 15 bases lying between them. CDR3 size: 15 residues. The part of the CDR3 DNA that was read is TGTGCCAGCAGCCCCCTGGGGGCGGGGGACTATGGC. Protein: CASSPLGAGDYG. The CDR3 reads in full as CASSPLGAGDYGYTF.

This clone has ten or more counts. The CDR3 end falls 3 residues outside the read, so it is completed with the germline J gene. The J gene is TRBJ2-7, the V gene TRBV7-9; D possibly corresponds to TRBD1 (5 bases). CDR1 is SEHNR, CDR2 FQNEAQ, per germline (reference sequence). The CDR3 has 12 residues. Trimming left V 3 bases short and J 6 bases short, with 9 bases between. CDR3 DNA, as far as it was read: TGTGCCAGCAGCTTTCCAGGGTCCGAG. Translation: CASSFPGSE. The entire CDR3 protein reads CASSFPGSEQYF. The whole variable domain, filled in from reference TRBV7-9 and TRBJ2-7, reads DTGVSQNPRHKITKRGQNVTFRCDPISEHNRLYWYRQTLGQGPEFLTYFQNEAQLEKSRLLSDRFSAERPKGSFSTLEIQRTEQGDSAMYLCASSFPGSEQYFGPGTRLTVT.

This clone was observed at least ten times. The observed sequence ends 3 residues before the CDR3 terminus, with the missing tail filled in from the germline J gene. The genes are TRBV6-1 and TRBJ2-7, with 9 bases fitting TRBD1. The ends lost 1 base at V and 3 bases at J; junction bases unmatched: 7. Germline V lookup: CDR1 MNHNS, CDR2 SASEGT. The CDR3 loop spans 16 amino acids. The CDR3 sequence: CASSEVVGQGIYEQYF. Partial CDR3 DNA: TGTGCCAGCAGTGAAGTTGTTGGACAGGGGATCTACGAG.

This clone was recorded many times. The CDR3 end is not reached by the read, which stops 3 residues before it; the germline J gene fills it in. The chain has TRBV4-2 and TRBJ1-2; D is uncertain. Trimming pared 0 bases from V and 3 bases from J, leaving 8 bases between. There are 14 residues in the CDR3. The germline CDR1 and CDR2 sequences are LGHNA and YNFKEQ. CDR3 in amino acids: CASSQEAGDYGYTF. The covered CDR3 bases are TGTGCCAGCAGCCAAGAGGCGGGTGACTATGGC.

This clone came up many times. The CDR3 goes on 3 residues after the read ends, and that part is filled in from the germline J gene. The V call is TRBV11-3, the J call TRBJ2-2; D not resolved. The V gene's germline CDR1 is SGHNT and CDR2 YENEEA. This CDR3 has 12 amino acids. Deletions cut 0 bases from V and 8 bases from J, with 4 bases between. The sequenced part of the CDR3 DNA is TGTGCCAGCAGCTTAGACTCGGGGGAG. The encoded protein is CASSLDSGE. The CDR3 in its entirety is CASSLDSGELFF.

As regards this clone: Germline is not matched at one junction end, which may reflect a read error. The read ends 3 residues before the CDR3 terminus; that terminus is restored from the germline J gene. The identical CDR3 is also encoded by other nucleotide sequences in the sample. The chain is built from TRBV19 and TRBJ2-7; 7 bases align to TRBD1. The length of the CDR3 is 14 residues. Per germline, CDR1 LNHDA and CDR2 SQIVND (reference sequence). The sequenced CDR3 bases are TGCGCCAGTAGTAGGGGACAGAGCTCCTACGAG. This translates into CASSRGQSSYE. The CDR3 in full is CASSRGQSSYEQYF.

This clone occurred many times. Read coverage stops 3 residues before the CDR3 terminus; the germline J gene supplies the remainder. This sequence joins TRBV29-1 and TRBJ1-3; 8 positions match TRBD1. Trimming removed 7 bases from V and 0 bases from J; junction bases left unmatched: 5. In germline, CDR1 is SQVTM, CDR2 ANQGSEA. The CDR3 has 14 residues. The part of the CDR3 DNA that was read is TGCAGCGCCCGACAGGGGAGCTCTGGAAACACC. Translated: CSARQGSSGNT. The whole CDR3 is CSARQGSSGNTIYF.

This clone was detected ten times or more. The missing CDR3 end, 3 residues past where the read stops, is filled in from the germline J gene. The chain carries TRBV20-1 and TRBJ2-5, with D tentatively TRBD2 (6 bases). The V end lost 6 bases, the J end lost 5 bases, and 13 bases lay between the germline ends. This CDR3 region has 12 residues. Germline loops: CDR1 DFQATT, CDR2 SNEGSKA (reference sequence). CDR3 region: CSAASEGETQYF. CDR3 bases read: TGCAGTGCCGCCTCGGAGGGGGAGACC.

This clone was picked up many times. The read gets to within 3 residues of the CDR3 end, and the germline J gene fills in the rest. The chain joins TRBV20-1 to TRBJ2-1; D is perhaps TRBD2 (5 bases). Looked up from germline, CDR1 is DFQATT and CDR2 is SNEGSKA (reference sequence). V lost 0 bases to trimming and J lost 5 bases, with 14 bases between them. This CDR3 contains 15 residues. The covered CDR3 bases are TGCAGTGCTAGAGATCGGCGACTAACTAACAATGAG. As protein: CSARDRRLTNNE. The full CDR3 protein reads CSARDRRLTNNEQFF.

This clone was seen ten or more times. This CDR3 is CASNRGDTAYEQYF. The covered CDR3 bases are TGTGCCAGTAACCGAGGGGACACCGCCTACGAG. V is TRBV19 and J is TRBJ2-7, with D possibly TRBD1 on 6 matching bases. Read sequence stops 3 residues before the CDR3 end, and the germline J gene provides the missing end. The CDR3 extends over 14 amino acids. The germline gives CDR1 LNHDA, CDR2 SQIVND (reference sequence). Trimming cost V 7 bases and J 2 bases, with 15 bases left between them.